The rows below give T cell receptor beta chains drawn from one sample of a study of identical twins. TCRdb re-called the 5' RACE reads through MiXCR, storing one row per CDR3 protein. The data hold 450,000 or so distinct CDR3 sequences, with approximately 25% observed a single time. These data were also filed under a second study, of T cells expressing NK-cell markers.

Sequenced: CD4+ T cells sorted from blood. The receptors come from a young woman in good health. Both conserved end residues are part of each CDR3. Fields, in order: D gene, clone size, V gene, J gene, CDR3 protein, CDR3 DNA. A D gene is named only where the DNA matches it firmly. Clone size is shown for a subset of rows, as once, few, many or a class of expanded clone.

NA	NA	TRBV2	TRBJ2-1	CASRRGVYNEQFF	TGTGCCAGCAGGAGGGGAGTCTACAATGAGCAGTTCTTC
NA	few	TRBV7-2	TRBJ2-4	CASSFLGTENIQYF	TGTGCCAGCAGCTTTCTTGGGACGGAAAACATTCAGTACTTC
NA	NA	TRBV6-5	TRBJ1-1	CASSYSTEAFF	TGTGCCAGCAGTTACAGCACTGAAGCTTTCTTT
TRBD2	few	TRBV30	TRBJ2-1	CAWSEGGSFNEQFF	TGTGCCTGGAGCGAGGGCGGGAGCTTCAATGAGCAGTTCTTC
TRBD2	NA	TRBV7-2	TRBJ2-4	CASSLFRGGFSSIQYF	TGTGCCAGCAGCCTATTCCGCGGGGGATTTTCCTCTATTCAGTACTTC
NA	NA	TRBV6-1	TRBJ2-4	CASRADLEENIQYF	TGTGCCAGCAGAGCTGACCTAGAGGAAAACATTCAGTACTTC
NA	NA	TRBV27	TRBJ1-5	CASSRQASSNQPQHF	TGTGCCAGCAGTAGACAGGCCTCAAGCAATCAGCCCCAGCATTTT
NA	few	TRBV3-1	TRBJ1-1	CASSQDTLNTEAFF	TGTGCCAGCAGCCAAGATACATTGAACACTGAAGCTTTCTTT
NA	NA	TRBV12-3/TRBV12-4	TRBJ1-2	CASSHLANYGYTF	TGTGCCAGCAGCCACTTAGCTAACTATGGCTACACCTTC
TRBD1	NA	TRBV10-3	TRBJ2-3	CAISKTGEEFTDTQYF	TGTGCCATCAGTAAGACAGGGGAGGAGTTCACAGATACGCAGTATTTT
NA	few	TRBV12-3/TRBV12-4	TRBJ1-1	CASSFAGLAEAFF	TGTGCCAGCAGTTTCGCAGGGTTGGCTGAAGCTTTCTTT
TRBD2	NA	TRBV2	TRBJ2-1	CASSVGRNSYNEQFF	TGTGCCAGCAGTGTCGGGAGGAACTCCTACAATGAGCAGTTCTTC
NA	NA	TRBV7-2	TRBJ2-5	CASSPGTFQETQYF	TGTGCCAGCAGCCCCGGGACATTCCAAGAGACCCAGTACTTC
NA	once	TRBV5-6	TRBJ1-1	CASSYSQGIAEAFF	TGTGCCAGCAGCTACTCGCAGGGAATAGCTGAAGCTTTCTTT
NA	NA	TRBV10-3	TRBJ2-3	CAISESELDTQYF	TGTGCCATCAGTGAAAGTGAATTGGATACGCAGTATTTT
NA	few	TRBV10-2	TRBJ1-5	CASRISEAPQPQHF	TGCGCCAGCAGGATTTCCGAGGCGCCTCAGCCCCAGCATTTT
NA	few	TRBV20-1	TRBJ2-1	CSASQLSGRYNEQFF	TGCAGTGCTAGCCAACTCAGCGGTAGATACAATGAGCAGTTCTTC
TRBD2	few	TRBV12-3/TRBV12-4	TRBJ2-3	CASRPGGSTDTQYF	TGTGCCAGCAGGCCCGGGGGGAGTACAGATACGCAGTATTTT
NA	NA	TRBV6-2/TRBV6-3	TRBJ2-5	CASSPRTDGETQYF	TGTGCCAGCAGTCCTCGGACAGACGGAGAGACCCAGTACTTC
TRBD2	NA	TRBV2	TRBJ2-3	CASILAGTAQYF	TGTGCCAGCATACTAGCGGGAACGGCGCAGTATTTT
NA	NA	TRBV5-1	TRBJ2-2	CASSYDTGELFF	TGCGCCAGCAGCTATGACACCGGGGAGCTGTTTTTT
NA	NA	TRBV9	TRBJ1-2	CASSVEAGELPYGYTF	TGTGCCAGCAGCGTAGAGGCAGGTGAGCTCCCCTATGGCTACACCTTC
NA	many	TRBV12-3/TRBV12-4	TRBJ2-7	CASRGSGEGTYEQYF	TGTGCCAGCAGAGGTTCAGGGGAGGGTACCTACGAGCAGTACTTC
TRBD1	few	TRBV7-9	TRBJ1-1	CASSSDRVVSDTEAFF	TGTGCCAGCAGTTCCGACAGGGTAGTGTCGGACACTGAAGCTTTCTTT
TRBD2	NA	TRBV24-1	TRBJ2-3	CATSDRTSAGVADTQYF	TGTGCCACCAGTGACCGGACTAGCGCCGGGGTAGCAGATACGCAGTATTTT
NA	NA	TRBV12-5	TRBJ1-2	CASGSGRTVVSGYTF	TGTGCTAGTGGCTCCGGACGGACAGTCGTTAGTGGCTACACCTTC
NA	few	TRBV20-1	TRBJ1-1	CSAFKGSANTEAFF	TGCAGTGCGTTCAAAGGGTCGGCGAACACTGAAGCTTTCTTT